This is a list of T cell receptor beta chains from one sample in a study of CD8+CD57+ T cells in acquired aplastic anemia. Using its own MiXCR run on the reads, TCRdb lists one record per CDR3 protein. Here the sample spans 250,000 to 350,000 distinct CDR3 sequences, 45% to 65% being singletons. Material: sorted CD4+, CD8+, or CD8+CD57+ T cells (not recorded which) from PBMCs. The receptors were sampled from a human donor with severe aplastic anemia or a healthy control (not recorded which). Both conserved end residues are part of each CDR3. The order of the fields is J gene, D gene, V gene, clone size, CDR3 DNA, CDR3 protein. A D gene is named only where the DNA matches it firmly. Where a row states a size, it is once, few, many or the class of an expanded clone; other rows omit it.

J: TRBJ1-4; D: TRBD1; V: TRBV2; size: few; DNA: TGTGCCAGCGTTAGGGACAGGGGCCAAAAACTGTTTTTT; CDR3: CASVRDRGQKLFF
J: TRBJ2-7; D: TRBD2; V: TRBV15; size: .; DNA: TGTGCCACCAGACCTCTAGCGGGAGGGCCGGGTGAGCAGTACTTC; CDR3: CATRPLAGGPGEQYF
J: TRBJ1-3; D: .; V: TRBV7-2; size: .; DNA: TGTGCCAGCAGCTTCGGACAGCCCAGCTCTGGAAACACCATATATTTT; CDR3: CASSFGQPSSGNTIYF
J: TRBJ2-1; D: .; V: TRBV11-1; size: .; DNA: TGTGCCAGCAGCCCCCAGTACAATGAGCAGTTCTTC; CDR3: CASSPQYNEQFF
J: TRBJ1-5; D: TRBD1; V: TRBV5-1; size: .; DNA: TGCGCCAGCACCAGGGGACAGGCCGTTAATCAGCCCCAGCATTTT; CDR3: CASTRGQAVNQPQHF
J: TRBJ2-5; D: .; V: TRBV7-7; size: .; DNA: TGTGCTAGCAGCCCACTGTCTGGGAAGACCCAGTACTTC; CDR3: CASSPLSGKTQYF
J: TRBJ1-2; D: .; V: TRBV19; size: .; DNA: TGTGCCAGTAGTCTTCCCTCCGGGACACCCTATGGCTACACCTTC; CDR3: CASSLPSGTPYGYTF
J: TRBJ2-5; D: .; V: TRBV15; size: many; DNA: TGTGCCACCCGCCATCGGGGCGTGGAGACCCAGTACTTC; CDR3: CATRHRGVETQYF
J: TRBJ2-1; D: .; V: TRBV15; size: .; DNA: TGTGCCACCAGCAGCTGGGTGTACGATGAGCAGTTCTTC; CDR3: CATSSWVYDEQFF
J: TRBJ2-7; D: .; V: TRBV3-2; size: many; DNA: TGTGCCAGCAGCCCCCCGGGGCCGGTAGGTATGGACGAGCAGTACTTC; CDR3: CASSPPGPVGMDEQYF
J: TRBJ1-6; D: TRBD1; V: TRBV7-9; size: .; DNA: TGTGCCAGCAGCTTAGCGGCGCAGGGGGCGCGTTCACCCCTCCACTTT; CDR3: CASSLAAQGARSPLHF